This TCR beta chain was recovered during a study of blood T cell repertoires in COVID-19. Study background: Acute-phase and convalescent COVID-19 samples originated in the United States, Italy and Spain. PBMCs, B-cell-depleted T cells, or T cells were the source of the cDNA or gDNA that made up the material.

The authors' processing: Estimates of nucleated cell counts were drawn from the amplification of reference gene primers. TCRdb's table, derived via immunoSEQ multiplex PCR, lists solely in-frame clones and lacks some. The V and J calls and the clone size are those of that table, but D and trimming were determined from the DNA. The sample lists 650,000 to 800,000 clones, 75% to 90% occurring once. This TCR was recovered from a woman under 30 with acute or convalescent COVID-19. The sample consisted of peripheral blood.

The CDR3 here is CASSFWGSEAFF. CDR3 in DNA: TGTGCCAGCAGCTTCTGGGGCTCTGAAGCTTTCTTT. The chain recombines TRBV7-2 with TRBJ1-1, with D perhaps TRBD1 (5 bases). Per the germline V gene, CDR1 is SGHTA and CDR2 is FQGNSA. V was shortened by 3 bases and J by 6 bases, with 8 bases between the two germline ends. The CDR3 totals 12 residues.